One T cell receptor (beta chain) is described in this entry. This sample was taken from a study of Ad26.COV2.S vaccination and SARS-CoV-2 variants. This CDR3 comprises 15 residues. Measured with immunoSEQ multiplex PCR; TCRdb has only the in-frame clones, and not every one. Here the sample spans 400,000 to 450,000 clones, about 90% being singletons. Documented treatment: about 20 received Ad26.COV2.S at low or high dose, single or two shots; five or six received placebo; per-sample allocation not given. Day 63 after the first injection of vaccine or placebo was the sampling time. The clonotype comes from a person aged 18-65 years who received the Ad26.COV2.S COVID-19 vaccine or a placebo. The V and J genes are TRBV21-1 and TRBJ1-5. TRBV21-1 is deemed a pseudogene. The sample here was peripheral blood, taken in a trial of Ad26.COV2.S vaccine versus placebo. The CDR3 nucleotides read TGTGCCAGCAGCAAAGCGCCCCCCCCGAATCAGCCCCAGCATTTT. Translated: CASSKAPPPNQPQHF.